What follows are 15 T cell receptor beta chains derived from one specimen sequenced in a study of siplizumab effects on memory and regulatory T cells (dated by TCRdb to about 2019). Library method: the immunoSEQ multiplex PCR assay. As stored in TCRdb, this immuneACCESS dataset retains in-frame rearrangements with V and J assigned. A fraction of the clones does not appear; measured against another copy, unresolved V genes explain less than half of the discrepancy, and the remainder lacks a known reason. The sample records 90,000 to 110,000 clones, about 92% of which are singletons. The top ten hold more than 0.3% of the sample. Sequencing was done on a sample of CD4+ T cells sorted from blood. Every receptor here comes from a human donor in good health.

The CDR3: CASNSLEKGETQYF. CDR3 nucleotide sequence: TGTGCCAGCAACTCTCTAGAGAAGGGGGAGACCCAGTACTTC. The chain has TRBV6-1 and TRBJ2-5; D may be TRBD1 (5 bases). CDR1 and CDR2 from the germline V gene are MNHNS and SASEGT. This CDR3 has 14 residues. The V end was cut by 7 bases, the J end by 5 bases, with 17 bases between.

V is TRBV23-1 and J is TRBJ2-2; the D is unclear. TRBV23-1 is flagged as an ORF with uncertain function. Trimming removed 4 bases from V and 3 bases from J, with 9 bases in between. The CDR3 extends over 14 amino acids. CDR3 coding DNA: TGCGCCAGCAGTCGAAGGCCTGACACCGGGGAGCTGTTTTTT. Translating it yields CASSRRPDTGELFF.

The rearrangement links TRBV10-1 to TRBJ2-7; D is possibly TRBD2 (5 bases). Germline CDR1 and CDR2: WNHNN and SYGVQD (reference sequence). The CDR3 consists of 12 residues. With 9 bases removed from V and 0 bases from J, the gap between germline ends came to 9 bases. DNA for the CDR3: TGCGCCAGTTCCCGGGACTCCTACGAGCAGTACTTC. As protein: CASSRDSYEQYF.

The V call is TRBV19, the J call TRBJ1-5; TRBD1 matches at 8 bases. The CDR3 consists of 14 residues. In germline, CDR1 is LNHDA, CDR2 SQIVND (reference sequence). As DNA, the CDR3 is TGTGCGGGGGCTCGGACAGGGAGCAATCAGCCCCAGCATTTT. It specifies CAGARTGSNQPQHF.

This chain links TRBV28 with TRBJ2-7; 8 nucleotides match TRBD1. The V and J ends lost 6 bases and 6 bases, in that order; junction bases with no gene match: 19. The CDR3 has 17 amino acids. Germline V gene sequence: CDR1 MDHEN, CDR2 SYDVKM. CDR3: CASSEPSSGQAKSEQYF. As DNA, the CDR3 is TGTGCCAGCAGCGAGCCCTCCTCGGGACAGGCGAAGAGCGAGCAGTACTTC.

This clone was seen just once. The J gene is TRBJ2-2, the V gene TRBV6-4, with D perhaps TRBD1 (6 bases). CDR3 length: 16 amino acids. Germline-derived CDR1 and CDR2 are MRHNA and SNTAGT. Trimming removed 4 bases at V and 1 base at J, with 13 bases between. Here the CDR3 DNA reads TGTGCCAGCAGTGTGATGGGACACCAGAACACCGGGGAGCTGTTTTTT. Amino acid sequence: CASSVMGHQNTGELFF.

The chain combines TRBV19 with TRBJ2-5, with TRBD2 identical over 7 bases. The CDR3 has 14 amino acids. Trimming cost V 4 bases and J 7 bases; bases outside gene matches: 9. CDR1 is LNHDA, CDR2 SQIVND, per germline (reference sequence). CDR3 nucleotide sequence: TGTGCCAGTAGTACTAGCCGGGGGGAACGGACCCAGTACTTC. Amino acids: CASSTSRGERTQYF. Full variable domain (outside the CDR3, taken from reference TRBV19 and TRBJ2-5): DGGITQSPKYLFRKEGQNVTLSCEQNLNHDAMYWYRQDPGQGLRLIYYSQIVNDFQKGDIAEGYSVSREKKESFPLTVTSAQKNPTAFYLCASSTSRGERTQYFGPGTRLLVL.

The chain couples TRBV4-1 to TRBJ1-1; D unresolved. Looked up from germline, CDR1 is MGHRA and CDR2 is YSYEKL. The length of the CDR3 is 14 residues. Trimming took off 1 base at V and 6 bases at J, with 12 bases between the two ends. The CDR3: CASSQVLGASEAFF. CDR3 nucleotides: TGCGCCAGCAGCCAAGTGCTGGGAGCCTCTGAAGCTTTCTTT.

The rearrangement joins TRBV10-3 to TRBJ2-7; D is ambiguous. CDR3 length: 12 amino acids. CDR1 is ENHRY, CDR2 SYGVKD, per germline. Trimming left V 7 bases short and J 0 bases short, with 7 bases between. The DNA of the CDR3 is TGTGCCATCATGGCCAGCTCCTACGAGCAGTACTTC. It encodes CAIMASSYEQYF.

The J gene is TRBJ2-3, the V gene TRBV2; 10 positions agree with TRBD2. Germline-derived CDR1 and CDR2 are SNHLY and FYNNEI. Trimming at V came to 6 bases and at J to 6 bases, leaving 3 bases not matched to a gene. CDR3 length: 13 amino acids. CDR3 loop: CASRRTSGDTQYF. CDR3 in DNA: TGTGCCAGCAGGAGGACTAGCGGTGATACGCAGTATTTT. Filled out from reference TRBV2 and TRBJ2-3, the complete variable domain reads EPEVTQTPSHQVTQMGQEVILRCVPISNHLYFYWYRQILGQKVEFLVSFYNNEISEKSEIFDDQFSVERPDGSNFTLKIRSTKLEDSAMYFCASRRTSGDTQYFGPGTRLTVL.

The chain carries TRBV19 and TRBJ1-4; TRBD1 matches at 7 bases. J lost 2 bases, V lost 5 bases, and 5 bases had no gene match. CDR3 length: 15 residues. Per the germline V gene, CDR1 is LNHDA and CDR2 is SQIVND (reference sequence). The CDR3 DNA reads as TGTGCCAGTAGTTCGACAGGGTTTACTAATGAAAAACTGTTTTTT. It yields the protein CASSSTGFTNEKLFF.

CDR3 in amino acids: CASSPPLGPQHF. CDR3 sequence (DNA): TGTGCCAGCTCACCACCCCTAGGGCCCCAGCATTTT. V is TRBV18 and J is TRBJ1-5; the D is unclear. There are 12 residues in the CDR3. V lost 0 bases to trimming and J lost 9 bases, with 6 bases between them. Germline CDR1 is KGHSH and CDR2 is LQKENI.

V usage is TRBV18 and J usage is TRBJ1-3, with 7 nucleotides matching TRBD1. V lost 3 bases to trimming and J lost 0 bases; unmatched junction nucleotides: 5. Germline CDR1 and CDR2: KGHSH and LQKENI. The CDR3 is 16 amino acids. The CDR3 DNA sequence: TGTGCCAGCTCACCGACGGGACAGAGCTCTGGAAACACCATATATTTT. It translates to CASSPTGQSSGNTIYF.

A remark on this clone: This specimen includes other DNA sequences encoding the same CDR3. The chain uses TRBV5-1 and TRBJ2-5; D gene unclear. Germline V gene lookup returns CDR1 SGHRS and CDR2 YFSETQ. The CDR3 is made up of 11 amino acids. The germline V and J ends were trimmed by 0 bases and 3 bases, with 0 bases remaining between them. CDR3 in DNA: TGCGCCAGCAGCTTGGAAGAGACCCAGTACTTC. It codes for CASSLEETQYF. The whole variable domain, remainder taken from reference TRBV5-1 and TRBJ2-5, is KAGVTQTPRYLIKTRGQQVTLSCSPISGHRSVSWYQQTPGQGLQFLFEYFSETQRNKGNFPGRFSGRQFSNSRSEMNVSTLELGDSALYLCASSLEETQYFGPGTRLLVL.

J is TRBJ2-5 and V is TRBV11-3; 10 nucleotides line up with TRBD2. The CDR3 is 15 residues long. Trimming at V came to 2 bases and at J to 7 bases, leaving 7 bases not matched to a gene. CDR1 is SGHNT, CDR2 YENEEA, per germline. The DNA for the CDR3 is TGTGCCAGCAGCTTATTAGCGGGAGGCCGGGGGACCCAGTACTTC. Its translation is CASSLLAGGRGTQYF. Using reference TRBV11-3 and TRBJ2-5 for the parts outside the CDR3, the full variable domain is EAGVVQSPRYKIIEKKQPVAFWCNPISGHNTLYWYLQNLGQGPELLIRYENEEAVDDSQLPKDRFSAERLKGVDSTLKIQPAELGDSAVYLCASSLLAGGRGTQYFGPGTRLLVL.